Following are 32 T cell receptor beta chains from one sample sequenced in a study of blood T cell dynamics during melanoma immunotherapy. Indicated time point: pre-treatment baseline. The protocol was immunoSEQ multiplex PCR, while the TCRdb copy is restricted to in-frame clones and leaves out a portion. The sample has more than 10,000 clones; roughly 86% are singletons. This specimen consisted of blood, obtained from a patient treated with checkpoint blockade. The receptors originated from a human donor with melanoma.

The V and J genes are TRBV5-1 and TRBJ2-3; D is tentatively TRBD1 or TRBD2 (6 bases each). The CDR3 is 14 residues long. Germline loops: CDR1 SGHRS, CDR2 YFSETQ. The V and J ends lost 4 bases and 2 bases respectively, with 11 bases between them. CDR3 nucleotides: TGCGCCAGCAGCGAGGGGGACTCCACAGATACGCAGTATTTT. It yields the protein CASSEGDSTDTQYF.

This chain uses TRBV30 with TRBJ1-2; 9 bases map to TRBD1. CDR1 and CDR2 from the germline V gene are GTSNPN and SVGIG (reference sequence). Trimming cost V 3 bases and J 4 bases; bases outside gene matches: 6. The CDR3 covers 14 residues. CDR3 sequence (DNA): TGTGCCTGGAGGTCTGGGGGACAGGGCTATGGCTACACCTTC. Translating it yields CAWRSGGQGYGYTF.

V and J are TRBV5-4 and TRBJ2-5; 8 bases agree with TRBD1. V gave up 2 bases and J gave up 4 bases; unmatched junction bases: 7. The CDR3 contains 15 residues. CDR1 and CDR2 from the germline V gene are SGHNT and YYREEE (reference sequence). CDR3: CASSFQGAGGETQYF. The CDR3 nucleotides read TGTGCCAGCAGCTTCCAGGGGGCAGGTGGAGAGACCCAGTACTTC.

CDR3 loop: CASSPASTDTQYF. DNA for the CDR3: TGTGCCAGCAGCCCCGCCAGCACAGATACGCAGTATTTT. The chain uses TRBV4-2 and TRBJ2-3; no clear D. The germline V gene has CDR1 LGHNA and CDR2 YNFKEQ. Trimming took 4 bases from V and 0 from J, leaving 5 bases between them. CDR3 size: 13 residues.

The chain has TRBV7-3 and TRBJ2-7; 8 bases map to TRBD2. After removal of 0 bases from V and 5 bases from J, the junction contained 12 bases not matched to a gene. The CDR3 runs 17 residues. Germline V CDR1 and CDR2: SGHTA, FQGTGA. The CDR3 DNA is TGTGCCAGCAGCTTAACGTTGCGGGGGGCAAGGAACGACGAGCAGTACTTC. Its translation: CASSLTLRGARNDEQYF.

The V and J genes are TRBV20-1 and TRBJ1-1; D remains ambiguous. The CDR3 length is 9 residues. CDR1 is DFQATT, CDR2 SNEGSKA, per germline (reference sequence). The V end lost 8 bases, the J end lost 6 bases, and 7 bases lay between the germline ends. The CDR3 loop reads CSKRAEAFF. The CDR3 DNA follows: TGCAGTAAAAGGGCTGAAGCTTTCTTT.

The CDR3 DNA reads as TGTGCCAGCGGGCAGGGCGGGCAGCCCCAGCATTTT. Amino acid sequence: CASGQGGQPQHF. This chain uses TRBV27 with TRBJ1-5, with D maybe TRBD1 (5 bases). The CDR3 is made up of 12 amino acids. Trimming shortened V by 8 bases and J by 7 bases, and 12 bases separated the two germline ends. Germline CDR1 and CDR2: MNHEY and SMNVEV (reference sequence).

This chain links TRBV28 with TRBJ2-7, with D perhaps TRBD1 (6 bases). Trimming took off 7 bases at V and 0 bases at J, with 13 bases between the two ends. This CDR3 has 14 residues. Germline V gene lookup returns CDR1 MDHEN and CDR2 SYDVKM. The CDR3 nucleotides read TGTGCCAGCACCCCGGGACAAAGCTCCTACGAGCAGTACTTC. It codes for CASTPGQSSYEQYF.

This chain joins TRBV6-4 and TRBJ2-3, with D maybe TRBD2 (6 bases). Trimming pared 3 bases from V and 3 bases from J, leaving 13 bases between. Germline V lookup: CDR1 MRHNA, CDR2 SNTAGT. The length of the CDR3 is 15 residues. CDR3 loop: CASSEGGSPTDTQYF. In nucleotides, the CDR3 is TGTGCCAGCAGTGAAGGAGGGAGCCCTACAGATACGCAGTATTTT.

In DNA form, the CDR3 reads TGTGCCAGTAAGGTGGGAGGGGATCGGGGGTATAGCAATCAGCCCCAGCATTTT. It translates to CASKVGGDRGYSNQPQHF. The J gene is TRBJ1-5, the V gene TRBV19, with D possibly TRBD1 on 5 matching bases. Germline assignment: CDR1 LNHDA and CDR2 SQIVND (reference sequence). Trimming removed 7 bases from V and 0 bases from J, with 22 bases in between. The CDR3 runs to 18 residues. Drawing the rest from reference TRBV19 and TRBJ1-5, the complete variable domain is DGGITQSPKYLFRKEGQNVTLSCEQNLNHDAMYWYRQDPGQGLRLIYYSQIVNDFQKGDIAEGYSVSREKKESFPLTVTSAQKNPTAFYLCASKVGGDRGYSNQPQHFGDGTRLSIL.

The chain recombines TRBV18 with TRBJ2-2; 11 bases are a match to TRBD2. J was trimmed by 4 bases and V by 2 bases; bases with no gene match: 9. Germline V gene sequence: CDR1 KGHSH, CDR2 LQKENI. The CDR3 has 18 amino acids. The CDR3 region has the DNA TGTGCCAGCTCACCAGGAATAGCGGGAGGGCCCAGCACCGGGGAGCTGTTTTTT. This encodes CASSPGIAGGPSTGELFF.

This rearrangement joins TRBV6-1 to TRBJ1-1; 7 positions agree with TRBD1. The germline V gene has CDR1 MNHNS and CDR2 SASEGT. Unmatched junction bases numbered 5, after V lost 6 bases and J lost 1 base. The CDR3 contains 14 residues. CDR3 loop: CASRVGQENTEAFF. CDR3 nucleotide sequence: TGTGCCAGCAGGGTCGGACAGGAGAACACTGAAGCTTTCTTT.

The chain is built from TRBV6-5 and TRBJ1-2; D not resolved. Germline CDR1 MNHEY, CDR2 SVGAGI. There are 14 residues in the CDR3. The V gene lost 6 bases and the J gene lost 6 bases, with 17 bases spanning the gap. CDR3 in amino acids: CASRGSGRIDGYTF. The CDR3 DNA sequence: TGTGCCAGCAGAGGGAGCGGACGGATAGATGGCTACACCTTC.

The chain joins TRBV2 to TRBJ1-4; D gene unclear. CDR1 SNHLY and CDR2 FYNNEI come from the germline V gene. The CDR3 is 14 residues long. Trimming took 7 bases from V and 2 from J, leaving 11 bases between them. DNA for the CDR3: TGTGCCAGCACCTCGGACGGCACTAATGAAAAACTGTTTTTT. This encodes CASTSDGTNEKLFF.

The CDR3 region has the DNA TGTGCCAGCAGCCCCCGGACAGGGGGTATAGATACGCAGTATTTT. Translating it yields CASSPRTGGIDTQYF. The J gene is TRBJ2-3, the V gene TRBV11-1; the match to TRBD1 covers 10 bases. V lost 5 bases and J lost 5; bases outside the gene matches: 7. The germline CDR1 and CDR2 sequences are SGHAT and FQDESV (reference sequence). CDR3 length equals 15 residues.

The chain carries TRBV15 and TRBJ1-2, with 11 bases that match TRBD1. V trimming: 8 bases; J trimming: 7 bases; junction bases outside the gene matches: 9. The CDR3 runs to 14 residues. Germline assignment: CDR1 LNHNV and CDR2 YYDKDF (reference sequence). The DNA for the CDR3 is TGTGCCACCCGGACAGGGGGCGATTTGTTTGGCTACACCTTC. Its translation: CATRTGGDLFGYTF. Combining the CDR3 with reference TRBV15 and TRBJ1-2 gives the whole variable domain DAMVIQNPRYQVTQFGKPVTLSCSQTLNHNVMYWYQQKSSQAPKLLFHYYDKDFNNEADTPDNFQSRRPNTSFCFLDIRSPGLGDTAMYLCATRTGGDLFGYTFGSGTRLTVV.

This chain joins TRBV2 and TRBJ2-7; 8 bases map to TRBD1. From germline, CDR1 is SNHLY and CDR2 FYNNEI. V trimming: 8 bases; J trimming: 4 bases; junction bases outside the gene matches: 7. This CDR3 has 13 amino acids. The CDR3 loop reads CASGGTGGYEQYF. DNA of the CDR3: TGTGCCAGCGGAGGGACAGGCGGATACGAGCAGTACTTC.

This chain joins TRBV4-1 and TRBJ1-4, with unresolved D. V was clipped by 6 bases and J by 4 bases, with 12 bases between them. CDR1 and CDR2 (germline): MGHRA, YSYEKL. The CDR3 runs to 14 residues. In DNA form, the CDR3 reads TGCGCCAGCAGTGGGCAGGCGAATAATGAAAAACTGTTTTTT. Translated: CASSGQANNEKLFF.

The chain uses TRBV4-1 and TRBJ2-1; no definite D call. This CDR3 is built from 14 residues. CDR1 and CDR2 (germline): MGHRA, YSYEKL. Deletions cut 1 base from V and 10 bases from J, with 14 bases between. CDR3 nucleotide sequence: TGCGCCAGCAGCCAAGTAAGACTGGCTGGGGAGCAGTTCTTC. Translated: CASSQVRLAGEQFF.

The CDR3 nucleotides read TGCGCCAGCAGCTTGGGGCCAGGGGATTCTGGAAACACCATATATTTT. Amino acid sequence: CASSLGPGDSGNTIYF. The chain is built from TRBV5-1 and TRBJ1-3, with D possibly TRBD1 on 6 matching bases. CDR1 and CDR2 (germline): SGHRS, YFSETQ. Between the trimmed V and J ends, which lost 0 bases and 1 base, there was a span of 11 bases. The CDR3 is made up of 16 amino acids. The full variable domain, completed using reference TRBV5-1 and TRBJ1-3, is KAGVTQTPRYLIKTRGQQVTLSCSPISGHRSVSWYQQTPGQGLQFLFEYFSETQRNKGNFPGRFSGRQFSNSRSEMNVSTLELGDSALYLCASSLGPGDSGNTIYFGEGSWLTVV.

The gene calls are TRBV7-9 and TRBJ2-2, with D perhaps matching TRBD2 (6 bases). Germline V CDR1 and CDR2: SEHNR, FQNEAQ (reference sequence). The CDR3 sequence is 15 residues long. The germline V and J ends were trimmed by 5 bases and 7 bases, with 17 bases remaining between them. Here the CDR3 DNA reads TGTGCCAGCAGCAACCGGGAGCACGGGGGCGGGGAGCTGTTTTTT. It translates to CASSNREHGGGELFF.

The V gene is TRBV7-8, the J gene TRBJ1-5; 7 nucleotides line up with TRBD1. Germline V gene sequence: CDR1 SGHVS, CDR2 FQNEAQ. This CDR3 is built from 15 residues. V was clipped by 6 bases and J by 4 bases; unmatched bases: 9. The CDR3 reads CASSQDRVGNQPQHF. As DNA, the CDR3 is TGTGCCAGCAGTCAAGACAGGGTTGGGAATCAGCCCCAGCATTTT.

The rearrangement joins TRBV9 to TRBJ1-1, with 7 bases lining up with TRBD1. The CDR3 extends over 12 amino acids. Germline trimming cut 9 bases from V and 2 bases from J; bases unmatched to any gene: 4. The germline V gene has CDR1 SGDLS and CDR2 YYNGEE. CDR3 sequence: CATGQDNTEAFF. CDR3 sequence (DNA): TGTGCCACAGGACAGGACAACACTGAAGCTTTCTTT. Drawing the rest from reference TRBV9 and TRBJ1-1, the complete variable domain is DSGVTQTPKHLITATGQRVTLRCSPRSGDLSVYWYQQSLDQGLQFLIQYYNGEERAKGNILERFSAQQFPDLHSELNLSSLELGDSALYFCATGQDNTEAFFGQGTRLTVV.

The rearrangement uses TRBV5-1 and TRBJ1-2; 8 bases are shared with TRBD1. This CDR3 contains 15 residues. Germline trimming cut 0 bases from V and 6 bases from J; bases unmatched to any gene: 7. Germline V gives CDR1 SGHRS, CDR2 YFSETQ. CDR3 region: CASSLDGQGVDGYTF. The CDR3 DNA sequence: TGCGCCAGCAGCTTGGACGGACAGGGAGTCGATGGCTACACCTTC.

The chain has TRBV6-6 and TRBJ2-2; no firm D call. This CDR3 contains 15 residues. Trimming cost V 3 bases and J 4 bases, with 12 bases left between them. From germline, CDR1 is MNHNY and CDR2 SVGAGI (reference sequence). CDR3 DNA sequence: TGTGCCAGCAGTTATGGAGAGACGGGCACCGGGGAGCTGTTTTTT. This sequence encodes CASSYGETGTGELFF.

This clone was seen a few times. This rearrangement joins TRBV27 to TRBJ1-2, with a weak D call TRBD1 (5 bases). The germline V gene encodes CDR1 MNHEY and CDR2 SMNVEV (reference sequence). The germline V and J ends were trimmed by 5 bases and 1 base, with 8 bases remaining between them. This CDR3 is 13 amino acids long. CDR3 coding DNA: TGTGCCAGCAGTACTAGGGGTAACTATGGCTACACCTTC. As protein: CASSTRGNYGYTF.

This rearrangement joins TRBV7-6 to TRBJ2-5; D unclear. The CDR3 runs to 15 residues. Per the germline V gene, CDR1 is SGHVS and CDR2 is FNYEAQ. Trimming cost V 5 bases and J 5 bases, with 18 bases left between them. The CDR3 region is CASSHSTGARETQYF. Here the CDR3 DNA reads TGTGCCAGCAGCCACAGCACCGGCGCGAGGGAGACCCAGTACTTC. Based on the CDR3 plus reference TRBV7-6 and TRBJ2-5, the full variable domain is GAGVSQSPRYKVTKRGQDVALRCDPISGHVSLYWYRQALGQGPEFLTYFNYEAQQDKSGLPNDRFSAERPEGSISTLTIQRTEQRDSAMYRCASSHSTGARETQYFGPGTRLLVL.

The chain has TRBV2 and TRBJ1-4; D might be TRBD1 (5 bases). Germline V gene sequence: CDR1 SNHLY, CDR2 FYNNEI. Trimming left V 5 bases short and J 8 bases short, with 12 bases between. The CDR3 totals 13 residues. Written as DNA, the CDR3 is TGTGCCAGCAGTCCCGGGACCGGGGAAAAACTGTTTTTT. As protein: CASSPGTGEKLFF.

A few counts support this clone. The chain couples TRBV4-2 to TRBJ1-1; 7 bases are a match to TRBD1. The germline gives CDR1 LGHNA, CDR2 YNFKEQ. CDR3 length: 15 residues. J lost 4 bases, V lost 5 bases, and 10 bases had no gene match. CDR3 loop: CASSVWTGGTTEAFF. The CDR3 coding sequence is TGTGCCAGCAGCGTTTGGACAGGTGGGACCACTGAAGCTTTCTTT.

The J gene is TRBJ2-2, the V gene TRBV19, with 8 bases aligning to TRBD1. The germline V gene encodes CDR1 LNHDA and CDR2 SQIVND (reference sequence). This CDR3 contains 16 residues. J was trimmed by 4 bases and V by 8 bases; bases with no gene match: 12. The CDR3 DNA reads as TGTGCCAGTGAAACCACCAGGGGGCGCGGCACCGGGGAGCTGTTTTTT. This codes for CASETTRGRGTGELFF. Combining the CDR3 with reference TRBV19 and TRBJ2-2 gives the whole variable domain DGGITQSPKYLFRKEGQNVTLSCEQNLNHDAMYWYRQDPGQGLRLIYYSQIVNDFQKGDIAEGYSVSREKKESFPLTVTSAQKNPTAFYLCASETTRGRGTGELFFGEGSRLTVL.

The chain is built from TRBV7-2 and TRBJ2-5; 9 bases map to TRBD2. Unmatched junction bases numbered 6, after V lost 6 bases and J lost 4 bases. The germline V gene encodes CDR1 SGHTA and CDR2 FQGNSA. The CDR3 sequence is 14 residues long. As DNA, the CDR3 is TGTGCCAGCAGTAAAGGACTAGCGTCAGAGACCCAGTACTTC. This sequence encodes CASSKGLASETQYF.

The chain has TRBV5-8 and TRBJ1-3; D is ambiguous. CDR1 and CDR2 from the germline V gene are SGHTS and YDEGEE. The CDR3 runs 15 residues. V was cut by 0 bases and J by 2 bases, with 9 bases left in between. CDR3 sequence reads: CASSLVSTAGNTIYF. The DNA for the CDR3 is TGTGCCAGCAGCTTGGTGAGCACCGCTGGAAACACCATATATTTT. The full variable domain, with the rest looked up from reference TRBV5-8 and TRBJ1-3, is EAGVTQSPTHLIKTRGQQATLRCSPISGHTSVYWYQQALGLGLQFLLWYDEGEERNRGNFPPRFSGRQFPNYSSELNVNALELEDSALYLCASSLVSTAGNTIYFGEGSWLTVV.